Described below is a single T cell receptor beta chain sequence and its context. This clone's antigen is unknown. The input lacks base qualities; no much larger clone sits a single base away. Collaborating institutions collected whole blood in K2EDTA tubes following their own protocols. For TCRbeta analysis, collaborators shipped samples as frozen whole blood, isolated PBMCs, or DNA extracted from either of those sample types. This sample stems from a study of blood T cell repertoires in COVID-19 (dated by TCRdb to about 2020). Study-level background: Samples covering the acute and convalescent phases of COVID-19 were provided by collaborators in the United States, Italy and Spain. Samples came from the ongoing ImmuneRACE study (first 160 participants) plus 1,254 subjects from 6 global collaborators. The repertoires were released in a freely available public database meant as a resource for research on the immune response to SARS-CoV-2. The prospective study material was composed of cDNA or gDNA derived from T cells, B-cell-depleted T cells, or PBMCs. Where available, HLA class I and class II types were obtained from metadata supplied by the sample provider rather than from assay-based typing. A de-identified subject ID, COVID-19 status, age in years and sex were almost always included in the sample metadata. Deeply sampled blood TCRbeta repertoires from subjects exposed to, actively infected with, or recovered from COVID-19 were included in the dataset.

General study outcomes and caveats: Clinical and demographic metadata were provided uncurated, with the amount varying by source and participant.

V and J are trimmed by 0 bases and 4 bases, and the gene matches miss 15 bases of the junction. CDR3 length: 19 amino acids, cysteine to phenylalanine. The kept DNA is CDR3 alone, 57 bases in frame from the first base. Sequences SGHKS (CDR1) and YYEKEE (CDR2) are obtained from the germline V gene (reference sequence). The immunoSEQ Assay, a bias-controlled multiplex PCR, was used to amplify TCRbeta CDR3 regions from genomic DNA. Under the source paper's analysis protocol: The number of nucleated cells in each sample was estimated from the amplification of reference gene primers within the assay. To quantify the absolute abundance of each unique TCRbeta CDR3 rearrangement, sequence reads were collapsed and filtered. For each sample, productive Simpson clonality was calculated as the square root of Simpson's diversity index over productive rearrangements. TCRdb obtained this table from immuneACCESS and retained in-frame rearrangements with V and J assigned. These tables miss some clones; where compared with another copy, unresolved V genes account for less than half of the shortfall, and the remainder is unexplained. V and J calls and clone size are copied from that table; D and trimming were computed from the DNA. The sample profile shows fewer than 150,000 clones; about 90% of them were found once. Roughly 0.94% of the sample comes from the top ten.

This sequence was found in a woman in her forties or fifties with active or convalescent COVID-19. Source material: peripheral blood. Recombination linked TRBV5-5 to TRBJ1-2, with 10 bases matching TRBD1. The CDR3 region has the sequence CASSLGTGTGALLLYGYTF. DNA sequence: TGTGCCAGCAGCTTGGGAACCGGGACAGGGGCCTTATTACTCTATGGCTACACCTTC.